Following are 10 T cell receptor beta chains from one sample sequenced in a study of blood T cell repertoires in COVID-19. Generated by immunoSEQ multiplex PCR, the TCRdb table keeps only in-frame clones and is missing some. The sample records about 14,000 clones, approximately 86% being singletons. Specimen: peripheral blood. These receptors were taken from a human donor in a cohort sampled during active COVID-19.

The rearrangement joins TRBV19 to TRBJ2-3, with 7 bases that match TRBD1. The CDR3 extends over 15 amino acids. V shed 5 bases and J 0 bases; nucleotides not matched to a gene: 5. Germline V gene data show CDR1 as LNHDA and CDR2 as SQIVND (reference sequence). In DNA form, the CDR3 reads TGTGCCAGTAGTCATGACAGGGCGAGCACAGATACGCAGTATTTT. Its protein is CASSHDRASTDTQYF.

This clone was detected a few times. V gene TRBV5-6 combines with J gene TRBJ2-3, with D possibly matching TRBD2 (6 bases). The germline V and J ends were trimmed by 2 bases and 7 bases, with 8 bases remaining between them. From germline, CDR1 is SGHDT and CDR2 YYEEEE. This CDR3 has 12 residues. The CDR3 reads CASSFGGYTQYF. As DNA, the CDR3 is TGTGCCAGCAGCTTCGGGGGATATACGCAGTATTTT.

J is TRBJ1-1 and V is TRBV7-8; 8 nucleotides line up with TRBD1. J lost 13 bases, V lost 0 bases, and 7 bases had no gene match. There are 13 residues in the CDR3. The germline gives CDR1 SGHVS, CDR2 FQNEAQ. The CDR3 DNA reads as TGTGCCAGCAGCTTAGCGATGACAGGGGAGGTTTTCTTT. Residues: CASSLAMTGEVFF.

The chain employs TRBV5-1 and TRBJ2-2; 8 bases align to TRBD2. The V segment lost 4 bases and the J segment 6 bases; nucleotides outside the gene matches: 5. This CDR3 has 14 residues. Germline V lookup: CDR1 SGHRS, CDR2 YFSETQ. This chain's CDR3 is CASSLDGGAGELFF. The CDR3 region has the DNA TGCGCCAGCAGCCTCGACGGGGGGGCCGGGGAGCTGTTTTTT.

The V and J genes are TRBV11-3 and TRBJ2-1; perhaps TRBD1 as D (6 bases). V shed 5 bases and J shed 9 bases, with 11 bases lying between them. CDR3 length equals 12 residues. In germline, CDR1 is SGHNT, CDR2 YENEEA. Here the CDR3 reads CASSEQGSEQFF. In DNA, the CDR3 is TGTGCCAGCAGCGAACAGGGTAGTGAGCAGTTCTTC.

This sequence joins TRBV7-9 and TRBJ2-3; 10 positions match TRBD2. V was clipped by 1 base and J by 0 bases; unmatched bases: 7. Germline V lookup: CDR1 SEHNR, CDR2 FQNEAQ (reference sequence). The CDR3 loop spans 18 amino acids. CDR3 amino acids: CASSLELGLAVSTDTQYF. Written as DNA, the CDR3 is TGTGCCAGCAGCTTAGAGCTAGGACTAGCGGTTAGCACAGATACGCAGTATTTT.

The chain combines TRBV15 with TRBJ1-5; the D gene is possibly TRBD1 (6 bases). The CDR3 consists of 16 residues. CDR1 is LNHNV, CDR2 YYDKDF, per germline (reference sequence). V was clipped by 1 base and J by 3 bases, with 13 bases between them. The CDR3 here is CATSRGGGQPNQPQHF. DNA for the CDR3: TGTGCCACCAGCAGAGGAGGAGGACAGCCCAATCAGCCCCAGCATTTT.

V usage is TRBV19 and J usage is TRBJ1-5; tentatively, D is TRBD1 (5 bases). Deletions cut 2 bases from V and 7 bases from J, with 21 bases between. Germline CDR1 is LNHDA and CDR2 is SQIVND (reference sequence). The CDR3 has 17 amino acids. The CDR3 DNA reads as TGTGCCAGTAGTATACGAGACCCGGCAGAAGGGGTCCAGCCCCAGCATTTT. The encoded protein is CASSIRDPAEGVQPQHF.

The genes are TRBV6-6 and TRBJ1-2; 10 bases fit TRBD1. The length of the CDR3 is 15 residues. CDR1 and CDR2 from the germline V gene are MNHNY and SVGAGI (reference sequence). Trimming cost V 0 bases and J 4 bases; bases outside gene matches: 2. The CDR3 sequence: CASSYSTGGGYGYTF. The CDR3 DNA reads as TGTGCCAGCAGTTACTCGACAGGGGGCGGCTATGGCTACACCTTC.

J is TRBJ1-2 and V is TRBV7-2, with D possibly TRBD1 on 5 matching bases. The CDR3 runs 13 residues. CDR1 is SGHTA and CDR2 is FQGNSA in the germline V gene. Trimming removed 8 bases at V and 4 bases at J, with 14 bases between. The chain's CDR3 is CASGRGSGYGYTF. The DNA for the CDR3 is TGTGCCAGCGGGCGGGGGAGCGGCTATGGCTACACCTTC.